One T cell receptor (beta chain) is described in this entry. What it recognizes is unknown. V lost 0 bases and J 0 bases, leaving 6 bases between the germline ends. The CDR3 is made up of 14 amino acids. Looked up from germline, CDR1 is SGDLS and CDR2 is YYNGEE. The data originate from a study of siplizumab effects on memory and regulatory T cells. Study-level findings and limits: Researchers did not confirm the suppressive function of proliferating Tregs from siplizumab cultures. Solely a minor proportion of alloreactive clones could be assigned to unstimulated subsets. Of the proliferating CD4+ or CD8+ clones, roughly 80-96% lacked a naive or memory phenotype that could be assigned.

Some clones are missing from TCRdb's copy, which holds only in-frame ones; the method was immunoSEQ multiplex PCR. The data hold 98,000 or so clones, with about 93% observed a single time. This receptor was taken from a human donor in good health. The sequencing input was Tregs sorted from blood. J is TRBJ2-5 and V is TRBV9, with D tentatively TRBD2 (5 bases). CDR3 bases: TGTGCCAGCAGCGTAGAGGACTACCAAGAGACCCAGTACTTC. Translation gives CASSVEDYQETQYF.